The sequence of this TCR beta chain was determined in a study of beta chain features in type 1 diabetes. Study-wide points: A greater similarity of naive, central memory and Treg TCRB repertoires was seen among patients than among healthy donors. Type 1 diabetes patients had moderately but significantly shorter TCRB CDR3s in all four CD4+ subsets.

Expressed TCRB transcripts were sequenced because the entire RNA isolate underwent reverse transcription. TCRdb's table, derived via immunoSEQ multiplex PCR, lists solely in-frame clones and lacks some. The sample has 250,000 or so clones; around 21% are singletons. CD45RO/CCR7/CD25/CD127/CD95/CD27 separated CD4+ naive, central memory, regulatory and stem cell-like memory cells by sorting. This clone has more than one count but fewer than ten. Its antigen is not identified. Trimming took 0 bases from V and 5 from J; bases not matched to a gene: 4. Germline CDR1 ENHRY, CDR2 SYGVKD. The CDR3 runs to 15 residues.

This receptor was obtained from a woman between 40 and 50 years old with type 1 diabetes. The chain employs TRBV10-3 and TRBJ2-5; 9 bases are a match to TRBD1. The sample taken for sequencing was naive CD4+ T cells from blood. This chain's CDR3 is CAISESTGGSETQYF. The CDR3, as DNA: TGTGCCATCAGTGAGTCGACAGGGGGGTCCGAGACCCAGTACTTC.